This note documents a single T cell receptor (beta chain) sequence. Other DNA sequences in the sample encode the same CDR3. These data originate in a study of blood T cell repertoires in COVID-19. About the research overall: Collection of acute and convalescent COVID-19 samples took place in the United States, Italy and Spain. T cells, B-cell-depleted T cells, or PBMCs provided the cDNA or gDNA that served as material.

Original methodology: For nucleated cells, counts were estimated from reference gene primer amplification. The data were produced by immunoSEQ multiplex PCR, yet TCRdb's version contains in-frame clones alone and is incomplete. The V and J calls and the clone size are those of that table, but D and trimming were determined from the DNA. The table records 250,000 to 300,000 clones, 80% to 85% of them present only once. Trimming pared 5 bases from V and 0 bases from J, leaving 8 bases between. This CDR3 region has 13 residues. In germline, CDR1 is MNHEY, CDR2 SVGAGI. The sample taken for sequencing was peripheral blood. This receptor was identified in a woman aged 60-70 years with active or convalescent COVID-19. The rearrangement joins TRBV6-5 to TRBJ2-7; tentative D call: TRBD1 (5 bases). The CDR3 protein is CASSRGPSYEQYF. As DNA, the CDR3 is TGTGCCAGCAGTAGGGGTCCCTCCTACGAGCAGTACTTC.